This note documents a single T cell receptor (beta chain) sequence. The target antigen is unknown. Deep TCR-beta sequencing used DNA from uncultured naive and memory CD4+ T cells. Produced via immunoSEQ multiplex PCR; TCRdb's table is partial and in-frame only. The sample carries roughly 61,000 clones, about nine tenths recorded once. These data originate in a study of CD4 T cells in relation to SARS-CoV-2 and coronaviruses. The wider study: Crossreactive spike epitopes shared across donors were mapped to their HLA restriction. Study results and caveats: The cross-reactivity analysis covered only spike protein, not other viral proteins. No donor gave both pre-pandemic and post-infection samples.

Before the COVID-19 pandemic, during about 2011-2019, CD4+ T cells were taken from unexposed donors. The CDR3 is 16 amino acids. J gave up 6 bases and V 2 bases, and 14 bases lay outside the gene matches. Germline CDR1 is GTSNPN and CDR2 is SVGIG (reference sequence). V gene TRBV30 combines with J gene TRBJ2-7; 9 positions match TRBD2. Sequenced input: memory CD4+ T cells from PBMCs. The sequence came from a human donor in good health. CDR3 sequence reads: CAWSRAGGSGSGEQYF. The DNA of the CDR3 is TGTGCCTGGAGTCGAGCGGGAGGATCCGGATCGGGCGAGCAGTACTTC.